Listed below are T cell receptor beta chains from one sample, sequenced in a study of blood T cell repertoires in COVID-19. Only in-frame clones appear in the TCRdb table, and some are missing; sequencing was by immunoSEQ multiplex PCR. The sample carries approximately 350,000 clones, around 90% recorded once. The sequenced sample was peripheral blood. These receptors all stem from a woman aged 25-40 years with COVID-19, enrolled during active disease. Both conserved end residues are part of each CDR3. Each record gives: V gene, J gene, D gene, clone size, CDR3 protein, CDR3 DNA. A D gene is named only where the DNA matches it firmly. Clone size is shown for a subset of rows, as once, few, many or a class of expanded clone.

TRBV5-1	TRBJ2-3	TRBD2	-	CASSPGRAGGPTDTQYF	TGCGCCAGCAGCCCGGGTCGTGCGGGGGGGCCCACAGATACGCAGTATTTT
TRBV19	TRBJ1-4	-	once	CATAIQAGNEKLFF	TGTGCCACTGCTATCCAAGCAGGTAATGAAAAACTGTTTTTT
TRBV6-2/TRBV6-3	TRBJ2-2	TRBD2	-	CASSFPPGLAGETNTGELFF	TGTGCCAGCAGTTTTCCTCCGGGACTAGCGGGAGAAACGAACACCGGGGAGCTGTTTTTT
TRBV5-1	TRBJ2-1	TRBD2	-	CASRAGVEQFF	TGCGCCAGCAGAGCGGGGGTTGAGCAGTTCTTC
TRBV7-8	TRBJ1-2	-	-	CASSSPTVDRNYGYTF	TGTGCCAGCAGCTCCCCTACTGTCGACAGGAACTATGGCTACACCTTC
TRBV4-3	TRBJ1-2	TRBD1	-	CASSQEVPDRAAAGYGYTF	TGCGCCAGCAGCCAAGAAGTCCCCGACAGGGCCGCAGCTGGCTATGGCTACACCTTC
TRBV3-1/TRBV3-2	TRBJ1-5	-	-	CASNRGEVHQPQHF	TGTGCCAGCAACCGTGGAGAGGTTCATCAGCCCCAGCATTTT
TRBV10-2	TRBJ2-3	TRBD2	-	CASRKLAGGLSADTQYF	TGCGCCAGCAGGAAACTAGCGGGAGGGTTAAGTGCCGATACGCAGTATTTT
TRBV5-1	TRBJ1-3	TRBD1	few	CASSLQGAGNTIYF	TGCGCCAGCAGCCTACAGGGGGCTGGAAACACCATATATTTT
TRBV4-3	TRBJ2-1	-	once	CASSRAGFNEQFF	TGCGCCAGCAGCCGGGCAGGGTTCAATGAGCAGTTCTTC
TRBV5-5	TRBJ1-1	-	-	CASSLLGGTEAFF	TGTGCCAGCAGCTTGCTAGGGGGCACTGAAGCTTTCTTT
TRBV28	TRBJ2-1	TRBD1	once	CASSIGGQGPFF	TGTGCCAGCAGCATAGGGGGACAGGGCCCGTTCTTC
TRBV18	TRBJ2-7	TRBD2	-	CASSPPGSGGSPYEQYF	TGTGCCAGCTCACCACCTGGCAGCGGGGGGTCTCCCTACGAGCAGTACTTC
TRBV28	TRBJ2-7	-	-	CASSPRTVSYEQYF	TGTGCCAGCAGTCCAAGGACAGTTTCCTACGAGCAGTACTTC
TRBV7-9	TRBJ2-2	-	few	CASSHPSGGGTGELFF	TGTGCCAGCAGCCATCCCTCAGGGGGAGGCACCGGGGAGCTGTTTTTT
TRBV5-1	TRBJ1-5	-	-	CASSLGAGSGNQPQHF	TGCGCCAGCAGCTTGGGGGCAGGGTCAGGCAATCAGCCCCAGCATTTT
TRBV15	TRBJ2-1	-	-	CATSREVGYNEQFF	TGTGCCACCAGCAGAGAAGTCGGCTACAATGAGCAGTTCTTC
TRBV11-2	TRBJ2-1	TRBD2	once	CASKELSRTSGHEQFF	TGTGCCAGCAAAGAATTGAGTAGGACTAGCGGGCATGAGCAGTTCTTC
TRBV2	TRBJ2-2	-	-	CASFPGTGELFF	TGTGCCAGCTTCCCAGGTACCGGGGAGCTGTTTTTT
TRBV5-8	TRBJ2-5	TRBD1	-	CASSWGTDQETQYF	TGTGCCAGCAGCTGGGGGACAGACCAAGAGACCCAGTACTTC
TRBV27	TRBJ2-3	TRBD1	-	CASKNRDRVTDTQYF	TGTGCCAGCAAGAATAGGGACAGGGTCACAGATACGCAGTATTTT
TRBV7-9	TRBJ1-1	-	once	CASSPKRRLNTEAFF	TGTGCCAGCAGCCCTAAGCGGCGCTTGAACACTGAAGCTTTCTTT
TRBV19	TRBJ1-4	-	-	CASSSGGTNEKLFF	TGTGCCAGTAGTTCCGGGGGGACTAATGAAAAACTGTTTTTT
TRBV6-5	TRBJ2-3	-	-	CASSSEWRDTQYF	TGTGCCAGCAGTTCGGAGTGGAGAGATACGCAGTATTTT
TRBV29-1	TRBJ1-1	-	-	CSGDSPDKAFF	TGCAGCGGTGACAGCCCCGACAAAGCTTTCTTT
TRBV5-1	TRBJ2-2	TRBD1	-	CASSFDRANTGELFF	TGCGCCAGCAGCTTCGACAGGGCGAACACCGGGGAGCTGTTTTTT
TRBV25-1	TRBJ1-1	-	-	CASSVEGITEAFF	TGTGCCAGCAGTGTGGAGGGGATCACTGAAGCTTTCTTT
TRBV10-3	TRBJ2-1	-	few	CAISDPNSGYLYNEQFF	TGTGCCATCAGTGACCCAAATAGCGGATACCTTTACAATGAGCAGTTCTTC
TRBV3-1/TRBV3-2	TRBJ1-3	-	-	CASNRAASSGNTIYF	TGTGCCTCTAACAGGGCCGCTTCTTCTGGAAACACCATATATTTT
TRBV6-2/TRBV6-3	TRBJ1-1	-	-	CASSPTGFTEAFF	TGTGCCAGCAGCCCGACTGGGTTCACTGAAGCTTTCTTT
TRBV7-2	TRBJ1-6	-	-	CASSPNGRGGLGSPLHF	TGTGCCAGCAGCCCCAACGGGAGGGGAGGGTTGGGTTCACCCCTCCACTTT
TRBV28	TRBJ1-4	-	-	CASSLNRGDTATNEKLFF	TGTGCCAGCAGTCTAAATAGGGGCGATACTGCAACTAATGAAAAACTGTTTTTT
TRBV5-1	TRBJ2-5	TRBD1	-	CASSFRDRDTQYF	TGCGCCAGCAGCTTCCGGGACAGGGACACCCAGTACTTC
TRBV7-2	TRBJ1-6	-	-	CASSLAPSSAGRNSPLHF	TGTGCCAGCAGCTTAGCGCCCTCCAGCGCGGGTAGAAATTCACCCCTCCACTTT
TRBV11-3	TRBJ2-5	-	-	CASSLEGGKETQYF	TGTGCCAGCAGCTTGGAGGGGGGGAAAGAGACCCAGTACTTC
TRBV11-2	TRBJ2-2	-	-	CASSPPSYTGELFF	TGTGCCAGCAGCCCTCCCTCCTACACCGGGGAGCTGTTTTTT
TRBV11-2	TRBJ2-2	TRBD1	-	CASSPRSGQGVTGELFF	TGTGCCAGCAGCCCCAGGTCAGGACAGGGGGTCACCGGGGAGCTGTTTTTT
TRBV4-2	TRBJ1-2	-	-	CASSQESRGRHTF	TGTGCCAGCAGCCAAGAGTCGCGGGGGCGACACACCTTC
TRBV4-1	TRBJ2-7	-	-	CASSQSFAYEQYF	TGCGCCAGCAGCCAATCGTTCGCCTACGAGCAGTACTTC
TRBV10-3	TRBJ1-2	TRBD1	-	CASTMDRATYGYTF	TGTGCCAGTACGATGGACAGGGCAACTTATGGCTACACCTTC
TRBV28	TRBJ2-3	TRBD2	-	CASSQSGLAGLILLTDTQYF	TGTGCCAGCAGTCAATCGGGACTAGCGGGACTCATATTACTCACAGATACGCAGTATTTT
TRBV29-1	TRBJ1-1	-	-	CSASPGWDTEAFF	TGCAGCGCGTCCCCAGGTTGGGACACTGAAGCTTTCTTT
TRBV14	TRBJ2-7	-	-	CASSQSAEEGAYEQYF	TGTGCCAGCAGCCAATCGGCCGAGGAGGGGGCGTACGAGCAGTACTTC
TRBV4-1	TRBJ2-1	-	few	CASSQVPPASSYNEQFF	TGCGCCAGCAGCCAAGTTCCACCCGCGAGCTCCTACAATGAGCAGTTCTTC
TRBV6-5	TRBJ1-2	TRBD1	-	CASKHRGPNYGYTF	TGTGCCAGCAAACACAGGGGACCTAACTATGGCTACACCTTC
TRBV11-2	TRBJ1-2	TRBD1	-	CASSLYRGGGYTF	TGTGCCAGCAGCTTATACAGGGGAGGCGGCTACACCTTC
TRBV30	TRBJ2-3	TRBD2	-	CAWTITGTTTDTQYF	TGTGCCTGGACCATCACCGGGACTACAACAGATACGCAGTATTTT
TRBV4-3	TRBJ1-5	-	-	CASSQDQNQPQHF	TGCGCCAGCAGCCAAGACCAAAATCAGCCCCAGCATTTT
TRBV10-1	TRBJ1-1	-	-	CASSGTVLNTEAFF	TGCGCCAGCAGTGGGACAGTACTAAACACTGAAGCTTTCTTT
TRBV7-8	TRBJ2-1	TRBD2	-	CASSDTSGRSYNEQFF	TGTGCCAGCAGCGATACTAGCGGGAGATCCTACAATGAGCAGTTCTTC
TRBV24-1	TRBJ2-3	TRBD2	once	CATRGGSADTQYF	TGTGCCACCAGAGGCGGGAGTGCAGATACGCAGTATTTT
TRBV5-8	TRBJ2-1	TRBD2	-	CASSSPWTSGSSYNEQFF	TGTGCCAGCAGCTCACCCTGGACTAGCGGAAGCTCCTACAATGAGCAGTTCTTC
TRBV7-9	TRBJ1-2	TRBD1	-	CASSSDRQGGNGYTF	TGTGCCAGCAGCTCGGATAGACAGGGGGGGAATGGCTACACCTTC